This T cell receptor beta chain was observed in a study of blood T cell repertoires in COVID-19. The CDR3 has 12 residues. The germline V gene has CDR1 LNHDA and CDR2 SQIVND (reference sequence). Trimming stripped 1 base from V and 5 bases from J, with 5 bases between. The table came from immunoSEQ multiplex PCR; TCRdb's copy has only in-frame clones and leaves some out. The repertoire consists of around 300,000 clones, with around 87% occurring once and the leading ten covering 2% to 3%. Turning to this clone: Other nucleotide sequences in the sample specify the same CDR3.

The TCR sequence derives from a woman aged 18-29 years who had recovered from COVID-19. Sequenced material: PBMCs or T cells enriched from blood (not recorded which). The V gene is TRBV19, the J gene TRBJ1-1; D is ambiguous. The CDR3 sequence: CASSIAGTEAFF. The CDR3 region has the DNA TGTGCCAGTAGTATAGCGGGTACTGAAGCTTTCTTT.